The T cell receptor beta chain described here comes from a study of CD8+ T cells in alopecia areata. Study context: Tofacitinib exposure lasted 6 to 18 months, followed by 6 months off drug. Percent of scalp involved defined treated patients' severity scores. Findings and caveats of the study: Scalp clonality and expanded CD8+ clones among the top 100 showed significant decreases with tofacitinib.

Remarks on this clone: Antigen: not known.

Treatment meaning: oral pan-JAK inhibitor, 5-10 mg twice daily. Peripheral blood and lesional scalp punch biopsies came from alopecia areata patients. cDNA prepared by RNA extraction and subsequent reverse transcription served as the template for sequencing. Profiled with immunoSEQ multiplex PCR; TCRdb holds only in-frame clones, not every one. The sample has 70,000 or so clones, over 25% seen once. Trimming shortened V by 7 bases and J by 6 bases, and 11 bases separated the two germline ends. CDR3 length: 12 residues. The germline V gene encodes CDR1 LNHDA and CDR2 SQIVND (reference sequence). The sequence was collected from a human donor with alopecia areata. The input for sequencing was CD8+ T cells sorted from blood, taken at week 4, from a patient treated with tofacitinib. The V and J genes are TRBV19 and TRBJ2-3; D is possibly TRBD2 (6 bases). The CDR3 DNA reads TGTGCCAGTATCGATGGGGGGGATACGCAGTATTTT. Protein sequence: CASIDGGDTQYF.